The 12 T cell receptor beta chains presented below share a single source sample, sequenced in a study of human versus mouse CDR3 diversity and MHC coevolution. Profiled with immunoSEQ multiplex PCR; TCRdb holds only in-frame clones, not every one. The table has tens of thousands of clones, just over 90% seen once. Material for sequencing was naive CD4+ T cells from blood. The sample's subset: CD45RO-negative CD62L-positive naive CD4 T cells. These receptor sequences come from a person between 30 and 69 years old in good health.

The CDR3 DNA reads as TGTGCCAGCAGGATACTAGCGGGAGGATCCGGGGAGCTGTTTTTT. This codes for CASRILAGGSGELFF. This sequence joins TRBV2 and TRBJ2-2; TRBD2 agrees at 12 bases. This CDR3 has 15 residues. Germline lookup yields CDR1 SNHLY and CDR2 FYNNEI. The V segment lost 6 bases and the J segment 6 bases; nucleotides outside the gene matches: 5.

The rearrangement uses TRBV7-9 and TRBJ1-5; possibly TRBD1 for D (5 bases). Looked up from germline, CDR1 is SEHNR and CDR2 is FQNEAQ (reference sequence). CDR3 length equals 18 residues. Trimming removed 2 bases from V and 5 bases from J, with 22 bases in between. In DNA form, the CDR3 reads TGTGCCAGCAGCTTAAGCCAGGGAGGTTTTGGGGTCTATCAGCCCCAGCATTTT. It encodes CASSLSQGGFGVYQPQHF. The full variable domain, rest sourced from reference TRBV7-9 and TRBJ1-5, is DTGVSQNPRHKITKRGQNVTFRCDPISEHNRLYWYRQTLGQGPEFLTYFQNEAQLEKSRLLSDRFSAERPKGSFSTLEIQRTEQGDSAMYLCASSLSQGGFGVYQPQHFGDGTRLSIL.

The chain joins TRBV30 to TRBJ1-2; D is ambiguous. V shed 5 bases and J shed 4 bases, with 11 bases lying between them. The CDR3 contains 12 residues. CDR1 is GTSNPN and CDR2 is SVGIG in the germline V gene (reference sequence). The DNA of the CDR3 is TGTGCCTGGTTGGGCGATTTCTATGGCTACACCTTC. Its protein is CAWLGDFYGYTF. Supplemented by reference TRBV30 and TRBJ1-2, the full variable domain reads SQTIHQWPATLVQPVGSPLSLECTVEGTSNPNLYWYRQAAGRGLQLLFYSVGIGQISSEVPQNLSASRPQDRQFILSSKKLLLSDSGFYLCAWLGDFYGYTFGSGTRLTVV.

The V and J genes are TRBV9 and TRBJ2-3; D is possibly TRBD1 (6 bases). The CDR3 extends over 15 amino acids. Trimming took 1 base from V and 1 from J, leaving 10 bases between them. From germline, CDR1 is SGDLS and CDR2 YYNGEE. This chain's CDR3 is CASSVTGWGTDTQYF. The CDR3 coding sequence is TGTGCCAGCAGCGTAACAGGGTGGGGCACAGATACGCAGTATTTT.

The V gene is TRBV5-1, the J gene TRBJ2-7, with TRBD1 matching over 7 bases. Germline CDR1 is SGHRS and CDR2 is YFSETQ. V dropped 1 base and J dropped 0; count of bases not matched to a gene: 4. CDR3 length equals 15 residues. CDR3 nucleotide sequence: TGCGCCAGCAGCTTGATCGGACAGGTCTCCTACGAGCAGTACTTC. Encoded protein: CASSLIGQVSYEQYF. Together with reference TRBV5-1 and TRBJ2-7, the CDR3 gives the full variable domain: KAGVTQTPRYLIKTRGQQVTLSCSPISGHRSVSWYQQTPGQGLQFLFEYFSETQRNKGNFPGRFSGRQFSNSRSEMNVSTLELGDSALYLCASSLIGQVSYEQYFGPGTRLTVT.

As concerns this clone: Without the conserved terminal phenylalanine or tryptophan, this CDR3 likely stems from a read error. CDR3 amino acids: CASSLEQGLMNTEAFS. In DNA, the CDR3 is TGTGCCAGCAGCTTAGAGCAGGGATTAATGAACACTGAAGCTTTCTCT. The V and J genes are TRBV11-2 and TRBJ1-1; D is perhaps TRBD1 (5 bases). The germline V gene encodes CDR1 SGHAT and CDR2 FQNNGV. The CDR3 loop spans 16 amino acids. Trimming removed 0 bases from V and 0 bases from J, with 11 bases in between.

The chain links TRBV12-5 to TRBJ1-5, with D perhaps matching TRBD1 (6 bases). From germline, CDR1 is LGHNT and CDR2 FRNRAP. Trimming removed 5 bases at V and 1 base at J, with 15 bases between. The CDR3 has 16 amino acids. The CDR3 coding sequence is TGTGCTAGTGGTAAAACAGGGATCGGAAGCAATCAGCCCCAGCATTTT. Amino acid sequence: CASGKTGIGSNQPQHF.

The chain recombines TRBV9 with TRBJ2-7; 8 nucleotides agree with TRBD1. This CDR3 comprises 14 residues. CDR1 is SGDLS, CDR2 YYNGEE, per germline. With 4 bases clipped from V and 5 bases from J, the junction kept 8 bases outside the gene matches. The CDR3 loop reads CASSLTGTGNEQYF. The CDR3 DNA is TGTGCCAGCAGCCTCACCGGGACAGGTAACGAGCAGTACTTC.

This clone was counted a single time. The CDR3 DNA is TGCGCCAGCAGCTTGGTTGTAAGCGGGGGCACAGATACGCAGTATTTT. It codes for CASSLVVSGGTDTQYF. The chain combines TRBV5-1 with TRBJ2-3; 7 positions match TRBD2. With 0 bases clipped from V and 1 base from J, the junction kept 5 bases outside the gene matches. The CDR3 spans 16 residues. Germline V CDR1 and CDR2: SGHRS, YFSETQ.

CDR3 in DNA: TGTGCCAGCAGTCCCGCTGGGGGGTATGGCTACACCTTC. Translating it yields CASSPAGGYGYTF. The V call is TRBV6-4, the J call TRBJ1-2; D perhaps matches TRBD1 (5 bases). Germline loops: CDR1 MRHNA, CDR2 SNTAGT. V lost 5 bases and J 5 bases, leaving 12 bases between the germline ends. This CDR3 has 13 amino acids.

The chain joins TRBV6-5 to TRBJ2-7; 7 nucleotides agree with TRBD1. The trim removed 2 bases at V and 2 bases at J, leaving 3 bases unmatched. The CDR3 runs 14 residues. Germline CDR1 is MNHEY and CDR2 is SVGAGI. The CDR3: CASSYQGEAYEQYF. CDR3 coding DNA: TGTGCCAGCAGTTACCAGGGGGAAGCCTACGAGCAGTACTTC.

The CDR3, as DNA: TGTGCCAGCAGTAGGGACAGGGGGCAGAGCAATCAGCCCCAGCATTTT. Translated: CASSRDRGQSNQPQHF. The chain has TRBV6-6 and TRBJ1-5; TRBD1 aligns across 12 bases. J gave up 1 base and V 5 bases, and 3 bases lay outside the gene matches. The V gene's germline CDR1 is MNHNY and CDR2 SVGAGI (reference sequence). This CDR3 is built from 16 residues.